This TCR beta chain was captured in a study of pediatric ulcerative colitis. Study conclusions and caveats: Blood samples from a couple of patients yielded substantially fewer templates and were excluded from blood-rectal overlap analysis.

The rectum was sampled with one to two pinch biopsies at colonoscopy. Notes on this clone: The antigen is not known.

Per the germline V gene, CDR1 is LNHDA and CDR2 is SQIVND (reference sequence). Losses at the gene ends were 0 bases for V and 6 bases for J; bases not matched to a gene: 5. The CDR3 runs 14 residues. The protocol was immunoSEQ multiplex PCR, while the TCRdb copy is restricted to in-frame clones and leaves out a portion. The sample has 30,000 to 40,000 clones, about 81% seen once. The sample comprised gut tissue. The TCR comes from a boy aged 10-17 years with mild ulcerative colitis. The V call is TRBV19, the J call TRBJ2-7; TRBD2 aligns across 7 bases. The CDR3 protein is CASSIEGGTGEQYF. Written as DNA, the CDR3 is TGTGCCAGTAGTATAGAGGGGGGGACGGGCGAGCAGTACTTC.